The clone carrying this T cell receptor (beta chain) was observed once. The source of the sample is a study of blood T cell repertoires in COVID-19. Background on the study: Acute-phase and convalescent COVID-19 samples originated in the United States, Italy and Spain. T cells, B-cell-depleted T cells, or PBMCs supplied cDNA or gDNA.

As handled by the study authors: Amplification of reference gene primers provided the estimated nucleated cell counts. Libraries were prepared by immunoSEQ multiplex PCR; TCRdb keeps only in-frame clonotypes and omits some of them. D and trimming come from the DNA, and the V and J calls and clone size come from that table. The repertoire has some 200,000 clones, 87% of them found once; the top ten carry about an eighth. From germline, CDR1 is SGHRS and CDR2 YFSETQ. This CDR3 comprises 14 residues. With 0 bases removed from V and 2 bases from J, the gap between germline ends came to 3 bases. This chain connects TRBV5-1 to TRBJ2-6, with D unclear. The source is a woman younger than 30 who had recovered from COVID-19. The sample taken for sequencing was peripheral blood. The CDR3 reads CASSLGAGANVLTF. The CDR3 DNA sequence: TGCGCCAGCAGCTTGGGAGCTGGGGCCAACGTCCTGACTTTC.